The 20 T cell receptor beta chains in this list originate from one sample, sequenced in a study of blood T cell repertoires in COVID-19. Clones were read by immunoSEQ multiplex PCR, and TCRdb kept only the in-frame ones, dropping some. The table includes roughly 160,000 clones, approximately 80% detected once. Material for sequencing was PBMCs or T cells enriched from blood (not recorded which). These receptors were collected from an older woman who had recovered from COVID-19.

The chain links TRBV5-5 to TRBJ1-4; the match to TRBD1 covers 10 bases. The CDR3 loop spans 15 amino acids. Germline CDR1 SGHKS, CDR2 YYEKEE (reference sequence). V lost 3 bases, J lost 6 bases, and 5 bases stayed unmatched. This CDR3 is CASSYFGQGDEKLFF. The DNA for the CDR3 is TGTGCCAGCAGCTATTTTGGACAGGGGGATGAAAAACTGTTTTTT.

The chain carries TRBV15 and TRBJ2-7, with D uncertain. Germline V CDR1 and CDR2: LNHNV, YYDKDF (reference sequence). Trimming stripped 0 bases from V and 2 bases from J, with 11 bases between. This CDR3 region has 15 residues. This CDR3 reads CATSRDAGATYEQYF. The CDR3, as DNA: TGTGCCACCAGCAGAGATGCAGGCGCGACCTACGAGCAGTACTTC. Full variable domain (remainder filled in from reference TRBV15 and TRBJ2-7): DAMVIQNPRYQVTQFGKPVTLSCSQTLNHNVMYWYQQKSSQAPKLLFHYYDKDFNNEADTPDNFQSRRPNTSFCFLDIRSPGLGDTAMYLCATSRDAGATYEQYFGPGTRLTVT.

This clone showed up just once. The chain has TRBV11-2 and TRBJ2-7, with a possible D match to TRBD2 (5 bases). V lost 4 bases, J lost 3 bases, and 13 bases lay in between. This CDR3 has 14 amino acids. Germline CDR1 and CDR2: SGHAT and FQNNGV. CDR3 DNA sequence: TGTGCCAGCAGCTACTGGGAGAGGGACTACGAGCAGTACTTC. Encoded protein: CASSYWERDYEQYF.

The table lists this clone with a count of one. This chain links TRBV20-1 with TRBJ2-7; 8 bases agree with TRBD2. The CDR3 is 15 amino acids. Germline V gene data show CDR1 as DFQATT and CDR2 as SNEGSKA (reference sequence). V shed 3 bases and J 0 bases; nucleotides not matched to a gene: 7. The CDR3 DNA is TGCAGTGCTAGTGGTTCGGGAGGGAACTCCTACGAGCAGTACTTC. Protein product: CSASGSGGNSYEQYF.

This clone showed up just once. In nucleotides, the CDR3 is TGTGCCACCGAGCCACAGGGGTGGAATTCACCCCTCCACTTT. Its protein is CATEPQGWNSPLHF. This rearrangement joins TRBV2 to TRBJ1-6; TRBD1 matches 7 bases. The CDR3 sequence is 14 residues long. The germline V gene has CDR1 SNHLY and CDR2 FYNNEI. Trimming cost V 10 bases and J 7 bases; bases outside gene matches: 10.

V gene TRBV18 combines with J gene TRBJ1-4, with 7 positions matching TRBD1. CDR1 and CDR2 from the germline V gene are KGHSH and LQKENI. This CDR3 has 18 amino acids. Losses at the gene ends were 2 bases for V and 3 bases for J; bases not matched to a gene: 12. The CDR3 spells CASSPLQGRIGANEKLFF. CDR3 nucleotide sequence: TGTGCCAGCTCACCATTACAGGGGCGGATTGGAGCTAATGAAAAACTGTTTTTT.

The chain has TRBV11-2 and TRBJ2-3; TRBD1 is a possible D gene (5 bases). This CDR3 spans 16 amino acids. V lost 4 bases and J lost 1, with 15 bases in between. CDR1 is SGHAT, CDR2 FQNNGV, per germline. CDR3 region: CASSSTGGAGTDTQYF. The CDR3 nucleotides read TGTGCCAGCAGCTCTACGGGTGGGGCGGGCACAGATACGCAGTATTTT.

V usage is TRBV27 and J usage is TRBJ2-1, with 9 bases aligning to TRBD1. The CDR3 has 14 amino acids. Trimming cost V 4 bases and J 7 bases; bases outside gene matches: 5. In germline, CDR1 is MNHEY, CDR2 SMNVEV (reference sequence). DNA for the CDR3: TGTGCCAGCAGTTCCAGGGACAGGGAGAATGAGCAGTTCTTC. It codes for CASSSRDRENEQFF.

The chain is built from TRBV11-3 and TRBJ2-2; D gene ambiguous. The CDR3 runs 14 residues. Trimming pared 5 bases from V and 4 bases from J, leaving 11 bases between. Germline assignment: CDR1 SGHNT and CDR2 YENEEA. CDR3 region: CASSKLGATGELFF. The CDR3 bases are TGTGCCAGCAGCAAGCTAGGCGCCACCGGGGAGCTGTTTTTT.

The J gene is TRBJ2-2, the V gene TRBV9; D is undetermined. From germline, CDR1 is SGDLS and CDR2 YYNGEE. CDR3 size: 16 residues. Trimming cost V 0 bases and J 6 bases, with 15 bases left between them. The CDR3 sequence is CASSVGVYGEAGELFF. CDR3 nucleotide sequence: TGTGCCAGCAGCGTAGGAGTCTACGGTGAGGCCGGGGAGCTGTTTTTT.

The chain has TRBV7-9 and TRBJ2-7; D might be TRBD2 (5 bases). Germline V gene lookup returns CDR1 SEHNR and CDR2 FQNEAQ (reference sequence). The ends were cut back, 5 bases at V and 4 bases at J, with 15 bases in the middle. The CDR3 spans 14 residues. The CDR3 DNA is TGTGCCAGCAGCGGTCAAGCGCGGGTATACGAGCAGTACTTC. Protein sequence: CASSGQARVYEQYF.

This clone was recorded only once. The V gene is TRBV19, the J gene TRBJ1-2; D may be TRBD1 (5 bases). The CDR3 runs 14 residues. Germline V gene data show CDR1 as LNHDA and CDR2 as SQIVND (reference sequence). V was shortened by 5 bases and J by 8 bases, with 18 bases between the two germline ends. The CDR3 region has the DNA TGTGCCAGTAGTGCCCAGGGACTGACGGGGGGCTACACCTTC. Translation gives CASSAQGLTGGYTF.

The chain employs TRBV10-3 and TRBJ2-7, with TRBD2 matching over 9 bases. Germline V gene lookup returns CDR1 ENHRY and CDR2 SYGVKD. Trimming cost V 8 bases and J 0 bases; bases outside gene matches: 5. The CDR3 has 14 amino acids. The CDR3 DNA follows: TGTGCCATCGGAAGACTAGCGGACTCCTACGAGCAGTACTTC. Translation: CAIGRLADSYEQYF.

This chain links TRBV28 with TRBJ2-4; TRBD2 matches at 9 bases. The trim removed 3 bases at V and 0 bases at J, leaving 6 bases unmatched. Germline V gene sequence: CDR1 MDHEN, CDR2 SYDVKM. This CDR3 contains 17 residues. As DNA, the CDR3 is TGTGCCAGCAGTTTGGACCTAGCGGGGCTAGCCAAAAACATTCAGTACTTC. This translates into CASSLDLAGLAKNIQYF.

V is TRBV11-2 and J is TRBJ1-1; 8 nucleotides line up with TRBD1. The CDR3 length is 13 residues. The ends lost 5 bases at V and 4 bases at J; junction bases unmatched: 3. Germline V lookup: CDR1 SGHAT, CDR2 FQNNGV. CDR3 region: CASSPDRATEAFF. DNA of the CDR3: TGTGCCAGCAGCCCGGACAGGGCCACTGAAGCTTTCTTT.

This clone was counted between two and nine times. In DNA, the CDR3 is TGTGCCAGCAGCAGAGGAGAGGGAGTCGGCCAGCCCCAGCATTTT. It is translated as CASSRGEGVGQPQHF. This chain uses TRBV6-5 with TRBJ1-5, with unresolved D. The CDR3 totals 15 residues. Trimming shortened V by 6 bases and J by 7 bases, and 19 bases separated the two germline ends. The germline CDR1 and CDR2 sequences are MNHEY and SVGAGI.

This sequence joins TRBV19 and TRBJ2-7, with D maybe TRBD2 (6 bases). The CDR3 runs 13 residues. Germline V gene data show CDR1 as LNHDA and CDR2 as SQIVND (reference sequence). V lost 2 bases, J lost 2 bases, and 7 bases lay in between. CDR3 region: CASSIPGAYEQYF. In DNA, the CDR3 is TGTGCCAGTAGTATACCGGGGGCCTACGAGCAGTACTTC.

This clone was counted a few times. The DNA of the CDR3 is TGTGCCAGCAGTCCGACAGGGGATGGGACCTACGAGCAGTACTTC. This translates into CASSPTGDGTYEQYF. The chain links TRBV27 to TRBJ2-7, with 8 bases lining up with TRBD1. The CDR3 is made up of 15 amino acids. The V gene's germline CDR1 is MNHEY and CDR2 SMNVEV (reference sequence). V lost 5 bases, J lost 2 bases, and 8 bases stayed unmatched.

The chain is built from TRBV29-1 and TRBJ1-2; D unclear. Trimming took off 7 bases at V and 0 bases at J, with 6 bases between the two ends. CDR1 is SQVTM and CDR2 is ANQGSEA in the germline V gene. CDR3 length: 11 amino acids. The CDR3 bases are TGCAGCGCCACAGCTAACTATGGCTACACCTTC. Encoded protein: CSATANYGYTF.

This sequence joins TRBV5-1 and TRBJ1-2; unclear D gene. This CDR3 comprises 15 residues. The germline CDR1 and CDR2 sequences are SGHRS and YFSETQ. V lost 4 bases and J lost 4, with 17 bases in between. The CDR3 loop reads CASSPRESGPYGYTF. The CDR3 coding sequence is TGCGCCAGCAGCCCGCGTGAGTCGGGTCCCTATGGCTACACCTTC. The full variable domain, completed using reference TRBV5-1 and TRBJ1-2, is KAGVTQTPRYLIKTRGQQVTLSCSPISGHRSVSWYQQTPGQGLQFLFEYFSETQRNKGNFPGRFSGRQFSNSRSEMNVSTLELGDSALYLCASSPRESGPYGYTFGSGTRLTVV.